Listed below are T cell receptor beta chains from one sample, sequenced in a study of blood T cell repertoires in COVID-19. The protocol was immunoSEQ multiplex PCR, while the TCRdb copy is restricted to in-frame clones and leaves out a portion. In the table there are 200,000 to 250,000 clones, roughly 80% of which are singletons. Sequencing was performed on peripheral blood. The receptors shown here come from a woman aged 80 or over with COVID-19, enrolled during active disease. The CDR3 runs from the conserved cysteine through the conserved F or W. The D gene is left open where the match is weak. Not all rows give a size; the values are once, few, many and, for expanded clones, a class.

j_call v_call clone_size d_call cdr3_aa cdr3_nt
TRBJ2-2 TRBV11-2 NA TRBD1 CASSQGVRTGELFF TGTGCCAGCAGCCAGGGGGTTAGGACCGGGGAGCTGTTTTTT
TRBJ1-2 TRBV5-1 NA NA CASSLGQGHGYTF TGCGCCAGCAGCTTGGGTCAGGGTCATGGCTACACCTTC
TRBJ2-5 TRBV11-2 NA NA CASSLNGGHQETQYF TGTGCCAGCAGCCTCAACGGGGGACACCAAGAGACCCAGTACTTC
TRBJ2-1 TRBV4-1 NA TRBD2 CASSQVGTSGRLNEQFF TGCGCCAGCAGCCAAGTAGGGACTAGCGGGAGGCTGAATGAGCAGTTCTTC
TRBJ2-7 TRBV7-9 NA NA CASSPGVDSYEQYF TGTGCCAGCAGCCCGGGGGTAGACTCCTACGAGCAGTACTTC
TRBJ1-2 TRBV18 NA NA CASSPSARGARGYTF TGTGCCAGCTCACCGTCGGCGCGGGGGGCGCGTGGCTACACCTTC
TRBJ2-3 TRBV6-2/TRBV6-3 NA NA CASSRQPGPGLYTQYF TGTGCCAGCAGTCGTCAACCGGGTCCTGGTCTTTATACGCAGTATTTT
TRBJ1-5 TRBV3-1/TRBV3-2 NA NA CASSGQGNLNQPQHF TGTGCCAGCAGCGGCCAGGGGAACCTCAATCAGCCCCAGCATTTT
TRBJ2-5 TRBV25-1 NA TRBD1 CASIATGGGLETQYF TGTGCCAGCATCGCGACAGGGGGCGGGCTGGAGACCCAGTACTTC
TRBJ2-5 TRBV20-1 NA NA CSARKEETQYF TGCAGTGCTCGGAAGGAGGAGACCCAGTACTTC
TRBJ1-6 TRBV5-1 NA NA CASSLGGGNSPLHF TGCGCCAGCAGCTTGGGCGGAGGGAATTCACCCCTCCACTTT
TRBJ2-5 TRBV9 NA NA CASSSLGGPETQYF TGTGCCAGCAGCTCGCTCGGGGGACCGGAGACCCAGTACTTC
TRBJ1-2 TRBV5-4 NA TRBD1 CASSSPGQGTEGYTF TGTGCCAGCAGCTCTCCGGGACAGGGGACGGAGGGCTACACCTTC
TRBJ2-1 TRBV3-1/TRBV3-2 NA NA CASSLSLRRSEQFF TGTGCCAGCAGCCTATCCCTCCGTCGTAGTGAGCAGTTCTTC
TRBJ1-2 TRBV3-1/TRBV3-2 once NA CASTLGTNYGYTF TGTGCCAGCACCCTAGGGACAAACTATGGCTACACCTTC
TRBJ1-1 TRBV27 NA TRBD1 CASSPTLGGRTEAFF TGTGCCAGCAGTCCGACATTAGGGGGCCGGACTGAAGCTTTCTTT
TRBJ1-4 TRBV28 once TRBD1 CASSLSGTGVEKLFF TGTGCCAGCAGTCTTAGTGGGACAGGGGTAGAAAAACTGTTTTTT
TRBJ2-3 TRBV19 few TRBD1 CASRDRGRTDTQYF TGTGCCAGTAGAGACAGGGGGCGCACAGATACGCAGTATTTT
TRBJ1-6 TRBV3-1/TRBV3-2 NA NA CASSQAIANSPLHF TGTGCCAGCAGCCAAGCTATAGCTAATTCACCCCTCCACTTT
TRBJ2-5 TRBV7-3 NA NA CASSPSGLGETQYF TGTGCCAGCAGCCCATCCGGGTTAGGAGAGACCCAGTACTTC
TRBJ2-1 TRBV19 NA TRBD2 CASSIDGLADNEQFF TGTGCCAGTAGTATCGACGGGCTAGCGGACAATGAGCAGTTCTTC
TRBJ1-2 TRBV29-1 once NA CSATARDSSYGYTF TGCAGCGCCACCGCCAGGGACTCAAGCTATGGCTACACCTTC
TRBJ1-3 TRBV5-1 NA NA CASSLTTPGGSGNTIYF TGCGCCAGCAGCTTAACTACCCCGGGGGGCTCTGGAAACACCATATATTTT
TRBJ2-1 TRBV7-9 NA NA CASTMGLKRYNEQFF TGTGCCAGCACTATGGGACTCAAGCGCTACAATGAGCAGTTCTTC
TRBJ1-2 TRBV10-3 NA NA CAISGSSSQGNYGYTF TGTGCCATCAGTGGGAGCTCGTCCCAGGGCAACTATGGCTACACCTTC
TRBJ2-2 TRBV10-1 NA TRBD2 CASSGPGGVGELFF TGCGCCAGCAGTGGTCCCGGGGGGGTCGGGGAGCTGTTTTTT